Listed below are T cell receptor beta chains from one sample, sequenced in a study of T cell repertoires in cytomegalovirus infection. TCRdb re-called the reads with MiXCR, one entry per CDR3 protein. This table holds some 680,000 distinct CDR3 sequences, 35% found once. The sequenced sample consisted of PBMCs. The receptors shown here come from a human donor in good health (CMV status not recorded). Some clones in this sample may be carry-over from other donors' samples. CDR3s leave out the opening cysteine and the closing phenylalanine or tryptophan. The D gene is left open where the match is weak.

TRBJ1-6	TRBV2	.	ASSEPEDGFYSPLH
TRBJ2-1	TRBV6-5	.	ASYSRSLSYGEQF
TRBJ2-2	TRBV28	.	ASRLPSAPGELF
TRBJ2-2	TRBV28	TRBD2	ASRALAGAIPGELF
TRBJ2-2	TRBV6-1	TRBD2	ASSGLAGGRDTGELF
TRBJ1-2	TRBV27	.	ASSLSMLPDSKRGYT
TRBJ2-5	TRBV24-1	TRBD1	ATSDRGGRAETQY
TRBJ1-1	TRBV3-1	.	ASSDYSTEAF
TRBJ1-6	TRBV12-3/TRBV12-4	.	ASRLLREVSPLH
TRBJ1-6	TRBV28	.	ASRTDSRSPLH
TRBJ1-5	TRBV28	.	ASRYETDSNQPQH
TRBJ1-5	TRBV28	.	ASSARPLEIQPQH
TRBJ1-4	TRBV12-3/TRBV12-4	.	ASSLQGWEKLF
TRBJ1-2	TRBV5-4	TRBD1	ASTSNRGDYGYT
TRBJ2-7	TRBV6-6	.	ASSYSEGGGYEQY
TRBJ1-5	TRBV20-1	.	SASSNQPQH
TRBJ2-3	TRBV12-3/TRBV12-4	.	ASSPHPTDTQY
TRBJ2-1	TRBV5-1	TRBD1	ASSLQGQGYNEQF
TRBJ1-6	TRBV15	.	ATSPGWSSYNSPLH
TRBJ1-2	TRBV28	.	ASNPDTRNYGYT
TRBJ2-7	TRBV7-2	.	ASSLSPVGSPLGVQY
TRBJ2-7	TRBV6-1	.	ASSSPGLGPGHEQY
TRBJ2-3	TRBV27	.	ARSLRVGDVLTVTDTQY
TRBJ2-7	TRBV27	TRBD2	ASSFLREGGQY
TRBJ1-4	TRBV5-5	.	ASSLNGQLNEKLF
TRBJ2-7	TRBV19	.	ASRTRSSYEQY
TRBJ1-1	TRBV5-4	.	ASSLDFGKGTAEAF
TRBJ1-1	TRBV4-1	.	ASSQDKYRVIEAF